Sequencing of this T cell receptor beta chain was carried out in a study of shared clonotypes between healthy human individuals. Germline V lookup: CDR1 SGHRS, CDR2 YFSETQ. This CDR3 spans 18 amino acids. The V segment lost 0 bases and the J segment 8 bases; nucleotides outside the gene matches: 8. Genomic DNA for unsorted samples, which was extracted with the QIAamp DNA Blood Mini kit, came from 81 million or so PBMCs. Execution of the assay was at deep level. Unsorted PBMC DNA was sequenced on ten immunoSEQ deep assay plates. Original handling: Filtering differed, since immunoSEQ gave only junction sequences and no quality scores. The assay was immunoSEQ multiplex PCR, and TCRdb's table has in-frame clones only and misses some. V, J and clone size are those of that table, while D and trimming were read from the DNA. The table has about 490,000 clones, around three quarters seen once.

Input material: PBMCs. The V and J genes are TRBV5-1 and TRBJ2-1; 16 positions match TRBD2. The clonotype was recovered from a woman aged 40 to 49 in good health. Some clones in this sample may be carry-over from other donors' samples. The CDR3 is CASSLGGLAGGASDEQFF. For the CDR3, the DNA is TGCGCCAGCAGCTTGGGGGGACTAGCGGGAGGGGCGTCGGATGAGCAGTTCTTC.